The rows below give T cell receptor beta chains drawn from one sample of a study of T cell responses to AZD1222 COVID-19 vaccine. Using immunoSEQ multiplex PCR, the repertoire was profiled, and TCRdb retains in-frame clones only, with some absent. The repertoire includes some 79,000 clones, over 70% of them detected once, and around 48% sits in the top ten. This material consisted of peripheral blood, taken 28 days after the second AZD1222 dose. These receptors were taken from an adult who received the AZD1222 COVID-19 vaccine. The CDR3 runs from the conserved cysteine through the conserved F or W. Fields, in order: D gene, V gene, J gene, clone size, CDR3 protein, CDR3 DNA. A D gene is named only where the DNA matches it firmly. Some rows have no size entry. The others give once, few or many, or a class for an expanded clone.

NA	TRBV28	TRBJ1-2	NA	CASSSNRDSYTF	TGTGCCAGCAGTTCGAACAGGGATAGCTACACCTTC
NA	TRBV29-1	TRBJ1-1	NA	CSVEKRGPRPNTEAFF	TGCAGCGTTGAAAAACGAGGGCCTCGGCCGAACACTGAAGCTTTCTTT
NA	TRBV6-1	TRBJ2-7	NA	CASSDGQPSGLEYF	TGTGCCAGCAGTGACGGACAGCCGTCCGGATTGGAGTACTTC
NA	TRBV6-6	TRBJ2-6	medium-sized	CASSPREIYSGANVLTF	TGTGCCAGCAGTCCCAGGGAAATATACTCTGGGGCCAACGTCCTGACTTTC
NA	TRBV28	TRBJ1-2	NA	CASTALTGRLANYGYTF	TGTGCCAGCACCGCCCTCACGGGAAGGCTGGCTAACTATGGCTACACCTTC
NA	TRBV7-9	TRBJ1-2	NA	CASSFGTYGYTF	TGTGCCAGCAGCTTCGGGACGTATGGCTACACCTTC
TRBD1	TRBV29-1	TRBJ2-7	NA	CSVGQGVGYEQYF	TGCAGCGTGGGACAGGGCGTCGGGTACGAGCAGTACTTC
TRBD1	TRBV7-9	TRBJ1-6	NA	CASSSLGTDSSPLHF	TGTGCCAGCAGTTCCCTGGGGACAGACAGTTCACCCCTCCACTTT
NA	TRBV15	TRBJ1-6	NA	CATSRGQGYSPLHF	TGTGCCACCAGCAGAGGGCAGGGGTATTCACCCCTCCACTTT
TRBD2	TRBV25-1	TRBJ2-3	NA	CASTATGLGADTQYF	TGTGCCAGTACTGCAACCGGACTAGGGGCCGATACGCAGTATTTT
TRBD2	TRBV7-3	TRBJ2-3	NA	CASSLTGGLAGYSTDTQYF	TGTGCCAGCAGCTTAACGGGAGGACTAGCGGGCTATAGCACAGATACGCAGTATTTT
NA	TRBV18	TRBJ1-6	NA	CASSPYPGSNSPLHF	TGTGCCAGCTCACCATATCCAGGTAGTAATTCACCCCTCCACTTT
NA	TRBV7-2	TRBJ2-3	NA	CASSLVASPDTQYF	TGTGCCAGCAGCTTAGTGGCTAGCCCAGATACGCAGTATTTT
NA	TRBV5-1	TRBJ2-7	NA	CASTNTLGSYEQYF	TGCGCCAGCACCAATACTCTAGGCTCCTACGAGCAGTACTTC
NA	TRBV3-1/TRBV3-2	TRBJ1-2	NA	CASTKGEAFNYGYTF	TGTGCCAGCACCAAAGGAGAAGCCTTTAACTATGGCTACACCTTC
TRBD1	TRBV2	TRBJ2-2	NA	CASRMETGSAGELFF	TGTGCCAGCAGGATGGAGACAGGGTCGGCCGGGGAGCTGTTTTTT
NA	TRBV5-1	TRBJ1-2	NA	CASSLGQDYGYTF	TGCGCCAGCAGCTTGGGGCAGGACTATGGCTACACCTTC
NA	TRBV30	TRBJ1-6	NA	CAWSVQTDSPLHF	TGTGCCTGGAGTGTACAAACAGATTCACCCCTCCACTTT
TRBD1	TRBV11-3	TRBJ1-6	NA	CASSFGRDRDSPLHF	TGTGCCAGCAGCTTCGGTCGGGACAGGGATTCACCCCTCCACTTT
TRBD1	TRBV24-1	TRBJ1-6	NA	CATILRGLCNSPLHF	TGTGCCACCATTTTGAGGGGGCTCTGTAATTCACCCCTCCACTTT
TRBD2	TRBV6-1	TRBJ2-3	NA	CASSGGAGAGTDTQYF	TGTGCCAGCAGTGGAGGCGCGGGAGCAGGCACAGATACGCAGTATTTT
NA	TRBV4-2	TRBJ2-1	NA	CASSPIPTAYNEQFF	TGTGCCAGCAGCCCCATCCCCACAGCATACAATGAGCAGTTCTTC
TRBD1	TRBV28	TRBJ1-1	NA	CASSLAGTGGTEAFF	TGTGCCAGCAGCCTCGCCGGGACAGGGGGCACTGAAGCTTTCTTT
NA	TRBV19	TRBJ2-3	NA	CASSPGTRTQYF	TGTGCCAGTAGTCCCGGGACCCGTACGCAGTATTTT
TRBD1	TRBV15	TRBJ1-1	NA	CATTERTGVTEAFF	TGTGCCACCACCGAGAGGACAGGGGTCACTGAAGCTTTCTTT
TRBD2	TRBV28	TRBJ2-3	NA	CASSPLAGVHTYATDTQYF	TGTGCCAGCAGCCCACTAGCGGGGGTCCACACTTATGCCACAGATACGCAGTATTTT
TRBD1	TRBV2	TRBJ2-2	NA	CASTGQGTNTGELFF	TGTGCCAGCACTGGACAGGGGACGAACACCGGGGAGCTGTTTTTT
NA	TRBV18	TRBJ2-1	NA	CASSGTGPNEQFF	TGTGCCAGCTCCGGCACCGGACCAAATGAGCAGTTCTTC
TRBD1	TRBV4-2	TRBJ2-6	NA	CASSQETGDGANVLTF	TGTGCCAGCAGCCAAGAGACAGGGGACGGGGCCAACGTCCTGACTTTC
NA	TRBV19	TRBJ1-1	NA	CASSIISLTEAFF	TGTGCCAGTAGTATAATAAGTCTCACTGAAGCTTTCTTT
TRBD1	TRBV7-3	TRBJ1-1	NA	CASSLSGGSTEAFF	TGTGCCAGCAGCTTATCAGGGGGCTCGACTGAAGCTTTCTTT
NA	TRBV19	TRBJ2-2	NA	CASSIDPGSPYSAGELFF	TGTGCCAGTAGTATAGACCCGGGGTCCCCGTATTCGGCCGGGGAGCTGTTTTTT
TRBD1	TRBV7-2	TRBJ2-5	few	CASSPGTVQETQYF	TGTGCCAGCAGCCCCGGGACAGTTCAAGAGACCCAGTACTTC
NA	TRBV20-1	TRBJ2-3	NA	CSASRSSTDTQYF	TGCAGTGCTAGTCGTTCCAGCACAGATACGCAGTATTTT
NA	TRBV7-2	TRBJ2-7	NA	CASSLAQTYEQYF	TGTGCCAGCAGCTTAGCGCAGACGTACGAGCAGTACTTC
TRBD2	TRBV3-1/TRBV3-2	TRBJ2-7	NA	CASSQDRRGVTYEQYF	TGTGCCAGCAGCCAAGATAGGCGGGGGGTCACCTACGAGCAGTACTTC
NA	TRBV28	TRBJ1-6	few	CATAIDNSPLHF	TGTGCCACCGCTATCGATAATTCACCCCTCCACTTT
TRBD1	TRBV4-3	TRBJ1-2	NA	CASSHPGQGHGYTF	TGCGCCAGCAGCCATCCCGGACAGGGCCATGGCTACACCTTC
TRBD1	TRBV23-1	TRBJ1-3	NA	CASINGGQSTDSGNTIYF	TGCGCCAGCATTAACGGGGGACAGTCCACCGATTCTGGAAACACCATATATTTT
NA	TRBV30	TRBJ2-1	NA	CAWCRGSSYNEQFF	TGTGCCTGGTGCAGGGGAAGCTCCTACAATGAGCAGTTCTTC
TRBD1	TRBV19	TRBJ2-3	NA	CASSTQTGTGGANTQYF	TGTGCCAGTAGCACACAAACCGGGACAGGGGGCGCAAATACGCAGTATTTT
TRBD1	TRBV10-2	TRBJ2-7	NA	CASSGTGSIYEQYF	TGCGCCAGCAGTGGGACAGGGTCAATCTACGAGCAGTACTTC
NA	TRBV9	TRBJ1-4	once	CASSARGTTNEKLFF	TGTGCCAGCAGTGCTAGGGGCACAACTAATGAAAAACTGTTTTTT
NA	TRBV7-2	TRBJ1-5	NA	CASSSGISNQPQHF	TGTGCCAGCAGCTCCGGAATTAGCAATCAGCCCCAGCATTTT
TRBD1	TRBV5-1	TRBJ1-1	NA	CASSWGPQGADTEAFF	TGCGCCAGCAGCTGGGGGCCACAGGGGGCAGACACTGAAGCTTTCTTT